These 29 T cell receptor beta chains were sequenced from one sample in a study of STAT5B mutations in CD4+ large granular lymphocyte leukemia. Some clones are missing from TCRdb's copy, which holds only in-frame ones; the method was immunoSEQ multiplex PCR. Here the sample spans 30,000 to 35,000 clones, less than 70% being singletons. Specimen: CD4+ T cells from blood buffy coats. All receptors come from a human donor in good health.

V is TRBV11-2 and J is TRBJ1-6; no reliable D call. The V gene's germline CDR1 is SGHAT and CDR2 FQNNGV. The CDR3 is 12 residues long. Trimming took off 2 bases at V and 10 bases at J, with 6 bases between the two ends. CDR3 protein: CASSLFFSPLHF. Written as DNA, the CDR3 is TGTGCCAGCAGCTTATTTTTCTCACCCCTCCACTTT.

This chain uses TRBV7-9 with TRBJ1-2, with D perhaps TRBD1 (5 bases). Germline V gene lookup returns CDR1 SEHNR and CDR2 FQNEAQ (reference sequence). The CDR3 runs to 18 residues. Trimming pared 5 bases from V and 7 bases from J, leaving 29 bases between. The CDR3 DNA sequence: TGTGCCAGCAGCCCCAATATGGGGCGGGCAGATACTATAAGTGGCTACACCTTC. It is translated as CASSPNMGRADTISGYTF.

This rearrangement joins TRBV5-1 to TRBJ1-4; 9 positions agree with TRBD1. The V gene's germline CDR1 is SGHRS and CDR2 YFSETQ. This CDR3 contains 17 residues. The trim removed 0 bases at V and 13 bases at J, leaving 16 bases unmatched. The CDR3 here is CASSLEGQGSPWVRLFF. The CDR3 DNA sequence: TGCGCCAGCAGCTTGGAGGGACAGGGATCACCATGGGTGAGACTGTTTTTT.

This CDR3 reads CATEQQTEAFF. CDR3 nucleotides: TGTGCCACAGAACAGCAGACTGAAGCTTTCTTT. This chain uses TRBV6-1 with TRBJ1-1; D is uncertain. The CDR3 contains 11 residues. V lost 10 bases to trimming and J lost 5 bases, with 11 bases between them. Germline CDR1 reads MNHNS; CDR2 reads SASEGT.

J is TRBJ1-5 and V is TRBV28, with 11 nucleotides matching TRBD1. V lost 10 bases and J lost 7; bases outside the gene matches: 12. This CDR3 comprises 15 residues. Germline lookup yields CDR1 MDHEN and CDR2 SYDVKM. CDR3 in DNA: TGTGCCATCCCAGGGGACAGGGGGTCTATGCAGCCCCAGCATTTT. Protein sequence: CAIPGDRGSMQPQHF.

In regard to this clone: Germline and junction disagree at one end, which may indicate a read error. This chain uses TRBV5-1 with TRBJ2-1; the match to TRBD1 covers 9 bases. This CDR3 comprises 13 residues. Germline V gene data show CDR1 as SGHRS and CDR2 as YFSETQ. CDR3 sequence: CASSFGTGNGQFF. The CDR3 DNA reads TGCGCCAGCAGCTTCGGGACAGGGAATGGGCAGTTCTTC.

This clone was seen once. The rearrangement links TRBV5-1 to TRBJ2-5; D tentatively reads TRBD1 or TRBD2 (5 bases each). The CDR3 contains 14 residues. Germline V gives CDR1 SGHRS, CDR2 YFSETQ. V shed 0 bases and J shed 5 bases, with 11 bases lying between them. The CDR3 DNA follows: TGCGCCAGCAGCTTGGGGGGCGGGTTTGAGACCCAGTACTTC. Translated: CASSLGGGFETQYF. Supplemented by reference TRBV5-1 and TRBJ2-5, the full variable domain reads KAGVTQTPRYLIKTRGQQVTLSCSPISGHRSVSWYQQTPGQGLQFLFEYFSETQRNKGNFPGRFSGRQFSNSRSEMNVSTLELGDSALYLCASSLGGGFETQYFGPGTRLLVL.

This rearrangement joins TRBV19 to TRBJ1-5, with D tentatively TRBD1 (5 bases). V was clipped by 7 bases and J by 2 bases, with 18 bases between them. Per germline, CDR1 LNHDA and CDR2 SQIVND (reference sequence). The CDR3 has 16 amino acids. CDR3: CASNHRRVEGNQPQHF. The DNA for the CDR3 is TGTGCCAGTAACCATCGCAGGGTGGAGGGCAATCAGCCCCAGCATTTT.

Only a few counts were recorded for this clone. V is TRBV15 and J is TRBJ2-1; 9 bases fit TRBD1. The trim removed 5 bases at V and 3 bases at J, leaving 5 bases unmatched. Looked up from germline, CDR1 is LNHNV and CDR2 is YYDKDF (reference sequence). The CDR3 sequence is 15 residues long. This CDR3 is CATSPDRGFYNEQFF. The CDR3 DNA reads TGTGCCACCAGCCCGGACAGGGGATTCTACAATGAGCAGTTCTTC. Filled out from reference TRBV15 and TRBJ2-1, the complete variable domain reads DAMVIQNPRYQVTQFGKPVTLSCSQTLNHNVMYWYQQKSSQAPKLLFHYYDKDFNNEADTPDNFQSRRPNTSFCFLDIRSPGLGDTAMYLCATSPDRGFYNEQFFGPGTRLTVL.

V usage is TRBV6-1 and J usage is TRBJ1-5; maybe TRBD1 (5 bases). CDR1 MNHNS and CDR2 SASEGT come from the germline V gene. The CDR3 length is 14 residues. V gave up 1 base and J gave up 7 bases, with 11 bases separating them. Here the CDR3 reads CASSEGAGNQPQHF. The CDR3 nucleotides read TGTGCCAGCAGTGAAGGGGCAGGGAACCAGCCCCAGCATTTT.

The table lists this clone with a few counts. The J gene is TRBJ2-2, the V gene TRBV19; D is perhaps TRBD2 (6 bases). In germline, CDR1 is LNHDA, CDR2 SQIVND (reference sequence). V was pared by 7 bases and J by 1 base, with 13 bases between. The CDR3 contains 15 residues. CDR3 protein: CASTIRRGNTGELFF. DNA of the CDR3: TGTGCCAGTACTATCAGGCGGGGGAACACCGGGGAGCTGTTTTTT.

This clone appeared a few times. The chain combines TRBV6-5 with TRBJ2-2; D is ambiguous. CDR1 and CDR2 from the germline V gene are MNHEY and SVGAGI. The V gene lost 2 bases and the J gene lost 12 bases, with 10 bases spanning the gap. This CDR3 comprises 12 residues. Here the CDR3 reads CASSYRGRKLFF. Written as DNA, the CDR3 is TGTGCCAGCAGTTACCGCGGACGGAAGCTGTTTTTT.

This rearrangement joins TRBV15 to TRBJ2-6, with D unresolved. V was clipped by 1 base and J by 2 bases, with 9 bases between them. CDR3 length: 16 amino acids. CDR1 and CDR2 from the germline V gene are LNHNV and YYDKDF (reference sequence). The CDR3 DNA sequence: TGTGCCACCAGCAGAGGAAGTAGTCCTGGGGCCAACGTCCTGACTTTC. It codes for CATSRGSSPGANVLTF.

This chain joins TRBV5-4 and TRBJ2-5, with D maybe TRBD2 (7 bases). Trimming removed 4 bases at V and 3 bases at J, with 22 bases between. CDR3 length: 17 amino acids. Germline loops: CDR1 SGHNT, CDR2 YYREEE (reference sequence). This chain's CDR3 is CASSPGRRLGGEETQYF. Written as DNA, the CDR3 is TGTGCCAGCAGCCCCGGAAGGCGACTAGGGGGGGAAGAGACCCAGTACTTC. Full variable domain (remainder filled in from reference TRBV5-4 and TRBJ2-5): ETGVTQSPTHLIKTRGQQVTLRCSSQSGHNTVSWYQQALGQGPQFIFQYYREEENGRGNFPPRFSGLQFPNYSSELNVNALELDDSALYLCASSPGRRLGGEETQYFGPGTRLLVL.

The chain couples TRBV5-6 to TRBJ1-5; D unclear. The germline gives CDR1 SGHDT, CDR2 YYEEEE. The CDR3 runs to 15 residues. V dropped 3 bases and J dropped 1 base, with 11 bases sitting between them. As DNA, the CDR3 is TGTGCCAGCAGCTGGGGAGGACTAAGCAATCAGCCCCAGCATTTT. It codes for CASSWGGLSNQPQHF.

The rearrangement links TRBV7-2 to TRBJ2-2; no definite D call. V lost 1 base to trimming and J lost 2 bases, with 5 bases between them. Germline V CDR1 and CDR2: SGHTA, FQGNSA. The CDR3 has 14 amino acids. The CDR3 region is CASSLESNTGELFF. CDR3 nucleotide sequence: TGTGCCAGCAGCTTAGAAAGCAACACCGGGGAGCTGTTTTTT.

The chain couples TRBV5-1 to TRBJ2-7, with TRBD1 as a possible D gene (6 bases). The CDR3 runs 14 residues. Trimming left V 2 bases short and J 5 bases short, with 14 bases between. Germline V gene lookup returns CDR1 SGHRS and CDR2 YFSETQ. The CDR3 DNA sequence: TGCGCCAGCAGCTTTCGGACAGTCGGCGACGAGCAGTACTTC. Protein sequence: CASSFRTVGDEQYF.

This sequence joins TRBV5-1 and TRBJ1-4, with D hard to call. The CDR3 is 14 amino acids. The germline V and J ends were trimmed by 5 bases and 2 bases, with 10 bases remaining between them. Germline-derived CDR1 and CDR2 are SGHRS and YFSETQ. CDR3 sequence reads: CASRSSATNEKLFF. CDR3 sequence (DNA): TGCGCCAGCAGATCGAGCGCCACTAATGAAAAACTGTTTTTT.

The chain couples TRBV18 to TRBJ2-7; the D is unclear. The V gene lost 5 bases and the J gene lost 7 bases, with 9 bases spanning the gap. The CDR3 is 11 residues long. CDR1 and CDR2 (germline): KGHSH, LQKENI. The CDR3 is CASSGRLEQYF. CDR3 DNA: TGTGCCAGCTCAGGCCGGTTGGAGCAGTACTTC.

In its sample, this clone ranks as medium-sized (0.01 to 0.1%). The CDR3 DNA reads as TGTGCCACCCGGCGTGAGATTAGGAGCAATCAGCCCCAGCATTTT. Amino acid sequence: CATRREIRSNQPQHF. This chain links TRBV27 with TRBJ1-5; D is unclear. CDR3 size: 15 residues. Germline V gives CDR1 MNHEY, CDR2 SMNVEV (reference sequence). Deletions cut 10 bases from V and 1 base from J, with 17 bases between.

This chain uses TRBV15 with TRBJ1-5; D perhaps matches TRBD1 (6 bases). Germline V gene lookup returns CDR1 LNHNV and CDR2 YYDKDF (reference sequence). Trimming removed 6 bases at V and 8 bases at J, with 17 bases between. This CDR3 has 14 residues. As DNA, the CDR3 is TGTGCCACCAGTGGCGGGGGCCTCGGGAAGCCCCAGCATTTT. Its translation is CATSGGGLGKPQHF.

The chain uses TRBV6-1 and TRBJ2-3, with a weak D call TRBD2 (6 bases). CDR1 is MNHNS, CDR2 SASEGT, per germline. The V and J ends lost 4 bases and 2 bases respectively, with 10 bases between them. The CDR3 is made up of 14 amino acids. The CDR3 spells CASSVAGNTDTQYF. The CDR3 DNA reads TGTGCCAGCAGTGTTGCGGGGAACACAGATACGCAGTATTTT.

This chain joins TRBV4-3 and TRBJ2-3; D perhaps matches TRBD2 (7 bases). This CDR3 is 16 amino acids long. Germline assignment: CDR1 LGHNA and CDR2 YSLEER. The V and J ends lost 4 bases and 5 bases respectively, with 19 bases between them. The CDR3 reads CASSLGGAGARDTQYF. The DNA of the CDR3 is TGCGCCAGCAGCCTGGGCGGGGCGGGGGCTCGAGATACGCAGTATTTT.

The V and J genes are TRBV18 and TRBJ1-5; 7 bases match TRBD1. This CDR3 is 13 amino acids long. Germline V CDR1 and CDR2: KGHSH, LQKENI. V lost 6 bases, J lost 4 bases, and 3 bases stayed unmatched. DNA for the CDR3: TGTGCCAGCTCCCAGGGGGGAAATCAGCCCCAGCATTTT. It translates to CASSQGGNQPQHF.

The chain has TRBV9 and TRBJ2-1; D is unclear. Looked up from germline, CDR1 is SGDLS and CDR2 is YYNGEE. Trimming removed 4 bases from V and 4 bases from J, with 24 bases in between. The CDR3 spans 18 residues. The CDR3 nucleotides read TGTGCCAGCAGCCCCCGAGGCGCATTTACAGAGCAGTACAATGAGCAGTTCTTC. Its protein product is CASSPRGAFTEQYNEQFF.

The chain carries TRBV4-2 and TRBJ2-1, with 12 bases aligning to TRBD2. The CDR3 contains 18 residues. V lost 1 base and J lost 5; bases outside the gene matches: 9. Per the germline V gene, CDR1 is LGHNA and CDR2 is YNFKEQ. CDR3 in amino acids: CASSQGSASGGAHNEQFF. The CDR3, as DNA: TGTGCCAGCAGCCAAGGAAGCGCTAGCGGGGGGGCCCACAATGAGCAGTTCTTC.

This sequence joins TRBV11-2 and TRBJ2-1, with D unclear. V was shortened by 1 base and J by 6 bases, with 10 bases between the two germline ends. CDR1 and CDR2 (germline): SGHAT, FQNNGV. This CDR3 is built from 14 residues. CDR3 amino acids: CASSLGTSPNEQFF. CDR3 DNA sequence: TGTGCCAGCAGCTTAGGGACCAGCCCCAATGAGCAGTTCTTC. The full variable domain, in which reference TRBV11-2 and TRBJ2-1 provide the parts outside the CDR3, is EAGVAQSPRYKIIEKRQSVAFWCNPISGHATLYWYQQILGQGPKLLIQFQNNGVVDDSQLPKDRFSAERLKGVDSTLKIQPAKLEDSAVYLCASSLGTSPNEQFFGPGTRLTVL.

This chain uses TRBV11-3 with TRBJ2-3, with no clear D. Trimming stripped 5 bases from V and 4 bases from J, with 10 bases between. The CDR3 loop spans 13 amino acids. Germline lookup yields CDR1 SGHNT and CDR2 YENEEA. The CDR3 spells CASSPNTADTQYF. The CDR3 DNA reads as TGTGCCAGCAGCCCGAATACGGCAGATACGCAGTATTTT.

This clone was recorded only once. This chain uses TRBV13 with TRBJ1-4; TRBD1 agrees at 8 bases. CDR1 and CDR2 (germline): PRHDT, FYEKMQ (reference sequence). The trim removed 5 bases at V and 8 bases at J, leaving 16 bases unmatched. The CDR3 covers 17 residues. The CDR3 loop is CASSLRGQVTKGEKLFF. DNA for the CDR3: TGTGCCAGCAGCCTAAGGGGACAGGTCACAAAGGGGGAAAAACTGTTTTTT.